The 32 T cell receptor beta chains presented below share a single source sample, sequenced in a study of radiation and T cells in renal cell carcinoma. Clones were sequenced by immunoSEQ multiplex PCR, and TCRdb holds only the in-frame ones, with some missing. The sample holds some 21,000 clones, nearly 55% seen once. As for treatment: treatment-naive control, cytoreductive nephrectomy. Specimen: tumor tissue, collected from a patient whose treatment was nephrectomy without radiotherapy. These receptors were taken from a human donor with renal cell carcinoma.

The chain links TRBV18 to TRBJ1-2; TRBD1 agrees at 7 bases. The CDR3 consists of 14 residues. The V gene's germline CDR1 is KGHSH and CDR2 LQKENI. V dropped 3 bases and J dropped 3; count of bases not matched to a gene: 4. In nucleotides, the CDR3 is TGTGCCAGCTCACCGTTCGGGACAGACTATGGCTACACCTTC. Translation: CASSPFGTDYGYTF.

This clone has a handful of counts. The CDR3 sequence: CASSGSSGGADTQYF. The CDR3 nucleotides are TGTGCCAGCAGTGGGTCTAGCGGGGGAGCAGATACGCAGTATTTT. The V call is TRBV2, the J call TRBJ2-3; the match to TRBD2 covers 10 bases. J lost 4 bases, V lost 4 bases, and 5 bases had no gene match. The germline gives CDR1 SNHLY, CDR2 FYNNEI. This CDR3 region has 15 residues.

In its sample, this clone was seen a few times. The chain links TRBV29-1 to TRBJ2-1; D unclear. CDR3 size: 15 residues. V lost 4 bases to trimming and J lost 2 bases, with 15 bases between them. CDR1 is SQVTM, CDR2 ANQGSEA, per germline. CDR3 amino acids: CSVVGGFSTYNEQFF. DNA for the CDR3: TGCAGCGTTGTGGGTGGCTTCAGCACCTACAATGAGCAGTTCTTC.

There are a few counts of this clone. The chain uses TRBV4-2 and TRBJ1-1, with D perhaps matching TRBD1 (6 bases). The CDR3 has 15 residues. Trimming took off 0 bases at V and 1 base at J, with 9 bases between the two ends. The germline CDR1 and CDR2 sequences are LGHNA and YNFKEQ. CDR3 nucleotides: TGTGCCAGCAGCCAAGAGGGGGCACGGAACACTGAAGCTTTCTTT. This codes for CASSQEGARNTEAFF.

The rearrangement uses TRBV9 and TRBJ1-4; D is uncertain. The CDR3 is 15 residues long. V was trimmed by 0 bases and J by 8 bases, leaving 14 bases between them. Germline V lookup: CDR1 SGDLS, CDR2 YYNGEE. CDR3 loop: CASSVGVQKKEKLFF. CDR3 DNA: TGTGCCAGCAGCGTAGGAGTACAGAAAAAGGAAAAACTGTTTTTT.

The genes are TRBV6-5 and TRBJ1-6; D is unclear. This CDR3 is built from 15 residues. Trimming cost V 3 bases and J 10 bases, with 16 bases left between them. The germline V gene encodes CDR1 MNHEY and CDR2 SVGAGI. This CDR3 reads CASSYVPDASSPLHF. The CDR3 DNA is TGTGCCAGCAGTTATGTTCCGGACGCTTCGTCACCCCTCCACTTT.

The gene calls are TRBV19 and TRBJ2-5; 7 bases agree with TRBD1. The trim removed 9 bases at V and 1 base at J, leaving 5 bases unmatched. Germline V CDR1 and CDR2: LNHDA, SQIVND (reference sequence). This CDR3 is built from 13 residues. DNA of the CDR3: TGTGCCAGCACCGACAGGGCCCAAGAGACCCAGTACTTC. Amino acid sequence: CASTDRAQETQYF.

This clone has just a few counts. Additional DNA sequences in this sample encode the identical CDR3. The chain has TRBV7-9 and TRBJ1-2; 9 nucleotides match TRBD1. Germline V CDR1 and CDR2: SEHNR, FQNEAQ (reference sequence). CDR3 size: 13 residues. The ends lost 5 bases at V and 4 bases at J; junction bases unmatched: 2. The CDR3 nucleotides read TGTGCCAGCAGCCTGGGACAGGGCTATGGCTACACCTTC. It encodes CASSLGQGYGYTF.

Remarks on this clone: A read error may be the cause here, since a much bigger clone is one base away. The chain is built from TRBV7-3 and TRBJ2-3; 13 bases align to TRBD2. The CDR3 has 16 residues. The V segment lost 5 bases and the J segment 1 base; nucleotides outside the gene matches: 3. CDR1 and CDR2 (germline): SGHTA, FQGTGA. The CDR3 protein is CASSIGTSGGTDTQYF. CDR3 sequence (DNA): TGTGCCAGCAGCATCGGGACTAGCGGGGGCACAGATACGCAGTATTTT.

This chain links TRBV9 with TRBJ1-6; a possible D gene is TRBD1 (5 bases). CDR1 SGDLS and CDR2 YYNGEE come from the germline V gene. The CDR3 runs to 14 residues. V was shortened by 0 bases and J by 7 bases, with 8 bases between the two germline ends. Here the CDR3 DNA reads TGTGCCAGCAGCGTAGTTTCAGGGAATTCACCCCTCCACTTT. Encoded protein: CASSVVSGNSPLHF.

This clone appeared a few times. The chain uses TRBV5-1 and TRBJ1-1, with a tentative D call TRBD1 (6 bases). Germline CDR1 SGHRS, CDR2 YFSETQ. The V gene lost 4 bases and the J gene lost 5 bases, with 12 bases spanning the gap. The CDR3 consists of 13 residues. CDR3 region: CASSHRQVTEAFF. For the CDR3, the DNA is TGCGCCAGCAGCCACCGACAGGTTACTGAAGCTTTCTTT.

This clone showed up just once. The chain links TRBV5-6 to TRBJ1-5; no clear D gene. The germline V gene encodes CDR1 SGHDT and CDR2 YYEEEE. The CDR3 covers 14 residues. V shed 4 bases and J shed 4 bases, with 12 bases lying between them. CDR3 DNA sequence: TGTGCCAGCAGCCCAAACGGGCCGAATCAGCCCCAGCATTTT. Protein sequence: CASSPNGPNQPQHF.

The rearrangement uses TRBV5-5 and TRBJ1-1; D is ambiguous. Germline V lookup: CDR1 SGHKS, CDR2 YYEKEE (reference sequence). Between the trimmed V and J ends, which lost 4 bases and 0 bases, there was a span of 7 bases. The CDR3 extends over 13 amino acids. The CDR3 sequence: CASSPQVNTEAFF. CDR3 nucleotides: TGTGCCAGCAGCCCTCAGGTGAACACTGAAGCTTTCTTT.

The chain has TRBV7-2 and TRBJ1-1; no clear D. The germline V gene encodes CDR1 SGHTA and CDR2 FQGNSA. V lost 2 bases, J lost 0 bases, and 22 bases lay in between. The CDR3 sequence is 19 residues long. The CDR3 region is CASSLLVLNSGLLNTEAFF. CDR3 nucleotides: TGTGCCAGCAGCTTATTAGTACTCAATTCTGGCCTGCTGAACACTGAAGCTTTCTTT.

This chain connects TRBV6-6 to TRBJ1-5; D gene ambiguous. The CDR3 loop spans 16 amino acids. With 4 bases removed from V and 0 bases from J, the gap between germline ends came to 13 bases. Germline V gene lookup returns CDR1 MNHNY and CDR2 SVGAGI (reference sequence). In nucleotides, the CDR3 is TGTGCCAGCAGTTCCCCCCCTGTCAATAGCAATCAGCCCCAGCATTTT. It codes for CASSSPPVNSNQPQHF.

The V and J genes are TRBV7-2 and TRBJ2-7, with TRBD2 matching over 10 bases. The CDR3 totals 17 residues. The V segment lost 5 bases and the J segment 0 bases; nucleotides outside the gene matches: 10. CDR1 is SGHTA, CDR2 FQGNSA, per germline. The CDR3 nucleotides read TGTGCCAGCAGCCCCCGGTCTAGCGGGGGCCTCTCCTACGAGCAGTACTTC. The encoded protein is CASSPRSSGGLSYEQYF.

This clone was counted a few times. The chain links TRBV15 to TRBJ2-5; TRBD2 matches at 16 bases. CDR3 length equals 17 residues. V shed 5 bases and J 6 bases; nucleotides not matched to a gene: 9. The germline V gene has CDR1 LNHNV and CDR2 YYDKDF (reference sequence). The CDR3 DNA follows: TGTGCCACCAGCTCCGGGACTAGCGGGGGGGCCATGAAGACCCAGTACTTC. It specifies CATSSGTSGGAMKTQYF. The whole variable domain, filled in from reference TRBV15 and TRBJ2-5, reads DAMVIQNPRYQVTQFGKPVTLSCSQTLNHNVMYWYQQKSSQAPKLLFHYYDKDFNNEADTPDNFQSRRPNTSFCFLDIRSPGLGDTAMYLCATSSGTSGGAMKTQYFGPGTRLLVL.

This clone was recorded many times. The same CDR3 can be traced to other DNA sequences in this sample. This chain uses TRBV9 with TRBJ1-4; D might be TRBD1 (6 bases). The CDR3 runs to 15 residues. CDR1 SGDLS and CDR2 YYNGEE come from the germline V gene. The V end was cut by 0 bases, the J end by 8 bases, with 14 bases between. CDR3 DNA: TGTGCCAGCAGCGTAGTGGGGGCGCGGGGGGAAAAACTGTTTTTT. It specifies CASSVVGARGEKLFF.

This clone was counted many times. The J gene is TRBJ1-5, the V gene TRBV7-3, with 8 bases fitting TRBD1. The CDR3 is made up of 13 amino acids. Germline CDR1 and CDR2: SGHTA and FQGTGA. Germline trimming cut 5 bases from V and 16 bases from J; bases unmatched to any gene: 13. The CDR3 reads CASSQTPGGLEHF. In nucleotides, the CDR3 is TGTGCCAGCAGCCAAACTCCAGGGGGCCTGGAACATTTT.

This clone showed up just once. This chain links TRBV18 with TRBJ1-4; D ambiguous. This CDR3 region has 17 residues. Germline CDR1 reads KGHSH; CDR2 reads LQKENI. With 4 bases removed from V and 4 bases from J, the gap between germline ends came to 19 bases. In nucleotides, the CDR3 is TGTGCCAGCTCACGGAACCCCGCGAGCCCATTTAATGAAAAACTGTTTTTT. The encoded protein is CASSRNPASPFNEKLFF. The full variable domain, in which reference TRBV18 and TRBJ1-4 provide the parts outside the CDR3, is NAGVMQNPRHLVRRRGQEARLRCSPMKGHSHVYWYRQLPEEGLKFMVYLQKENIIDESGMPKERFSAEFPKEGPSILRIQQVVRGDSAAYFCASSRNPASPFNEKLFFGSGTQLSVL.

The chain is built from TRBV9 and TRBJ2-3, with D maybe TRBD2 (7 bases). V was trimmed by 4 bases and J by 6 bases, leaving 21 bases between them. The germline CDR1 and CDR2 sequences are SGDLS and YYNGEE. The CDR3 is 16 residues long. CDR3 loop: CASSPRPGGPRDTQYF. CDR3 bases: TGTGCCAGCAGCCCCCGGCCGGGGGGCCCGAGGGATACGCAGTATTTT.

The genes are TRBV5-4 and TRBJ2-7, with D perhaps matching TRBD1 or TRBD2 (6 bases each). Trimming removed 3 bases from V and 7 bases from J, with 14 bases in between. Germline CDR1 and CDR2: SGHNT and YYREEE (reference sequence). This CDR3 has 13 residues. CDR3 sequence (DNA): TGTGCCAGCAGCTCATGGGGGGCGGGTGAGCAGTACTTC. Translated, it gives CASSSWGAGEQYF. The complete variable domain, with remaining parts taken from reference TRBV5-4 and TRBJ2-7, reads ETGVTQSPTHLIKTRGQQVTLRCSSQSGHNTVSWYQQALGQGPQFIFQYYREEENGRGNFPPRFSGLQFPNYSSELNVNALELDDSALYLCASSSWGAGEQYFGPGTRLTVT.

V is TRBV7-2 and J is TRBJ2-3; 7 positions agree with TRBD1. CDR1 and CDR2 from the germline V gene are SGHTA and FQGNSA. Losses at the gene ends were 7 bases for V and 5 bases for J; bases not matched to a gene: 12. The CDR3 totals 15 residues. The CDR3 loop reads CASIRLAGGGDTQYF. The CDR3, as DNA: TGTGCCAGCATTCGATTGGCAGGGGGTGGAGATACGCAGTATTTT.

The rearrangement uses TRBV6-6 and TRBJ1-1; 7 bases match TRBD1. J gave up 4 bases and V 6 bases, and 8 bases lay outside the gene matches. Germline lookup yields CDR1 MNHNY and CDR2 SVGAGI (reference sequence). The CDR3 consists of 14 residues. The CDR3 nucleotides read TGTGCCAGCAGCGCAACAGGGGTGACCACTGAAGCTTTCTTT. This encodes CASSATGVTTEAFF.

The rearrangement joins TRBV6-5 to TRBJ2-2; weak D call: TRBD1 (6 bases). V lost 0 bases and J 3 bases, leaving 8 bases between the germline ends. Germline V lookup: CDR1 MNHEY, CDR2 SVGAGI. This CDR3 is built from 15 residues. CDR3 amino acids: CASSYSTGYTGELFF. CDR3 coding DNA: TGTGCCAGCAGTTACTCGACAGGATACACCGGGGAGCTGTTTTTT.

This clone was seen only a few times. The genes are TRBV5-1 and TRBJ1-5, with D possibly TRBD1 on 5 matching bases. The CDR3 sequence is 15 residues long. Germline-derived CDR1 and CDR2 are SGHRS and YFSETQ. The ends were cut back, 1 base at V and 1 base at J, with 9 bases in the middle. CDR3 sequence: CASSLMGESNQPQHF. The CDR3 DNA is TGCGCCAGCAGCTTGATGGGGGAGAGCAATCAGCCCCAGCATTTT.

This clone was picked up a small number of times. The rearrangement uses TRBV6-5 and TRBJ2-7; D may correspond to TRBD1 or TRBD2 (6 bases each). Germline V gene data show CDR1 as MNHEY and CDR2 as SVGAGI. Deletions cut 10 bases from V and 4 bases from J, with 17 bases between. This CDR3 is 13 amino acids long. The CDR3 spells CAITGGRGYEQYF. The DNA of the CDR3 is TGTGCCATCACTGGGGGGCGAGGGTACGAGCAGTACTTC.

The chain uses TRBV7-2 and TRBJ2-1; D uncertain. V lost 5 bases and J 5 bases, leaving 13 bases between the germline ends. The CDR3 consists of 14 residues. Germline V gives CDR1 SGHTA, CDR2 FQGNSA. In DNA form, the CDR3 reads TGTGCCAGCAGCCCCCGGAACGGAAACAATGAGCAGTTCTTC. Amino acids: CASSPRNGNNEQFF.

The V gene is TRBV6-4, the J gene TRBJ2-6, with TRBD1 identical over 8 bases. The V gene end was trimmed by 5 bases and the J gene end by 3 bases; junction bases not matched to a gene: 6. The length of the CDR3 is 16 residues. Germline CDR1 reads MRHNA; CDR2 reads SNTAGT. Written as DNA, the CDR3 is TGTGCCAGCAGTTACCACAGGGGGAGTGGGGCCAACGTCCTGACTTTC. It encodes CASSYHRGSGANVLTF.

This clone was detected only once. The CDR3 DNA sequence: TGTGCCAGCAGCTCCGCTATCGGGGAGCTGTTTTTT. It encodes CASSSAIGELFF. The chain has TRBV7-2 and TRBJ2-2, with D unresolved. The CDR3 has 12 amino acids. Trimming cost V 4 bases and J 7 bases, with 7 bases left between them. Looked up from germline, CDR1 is SGHTA and CDR2 is FQGNSA.

This CDR3 reads CASSSPSDEQFF. CDR3 sequence (DNA): TGTGCCAGCAGCTCCCCTAGCGATGAGCAGTTCTTC. The rearrangement uses TRBV7-2 and TRBJ2-1; maybe TRBD2 (6 bases). Deletions cut 4 bases from V and 8 bases from J, with 9 bases between. This CDR3 has 12 residues. Germline assignment: CDR1 SGHTA and CDR2 FQGNSA.

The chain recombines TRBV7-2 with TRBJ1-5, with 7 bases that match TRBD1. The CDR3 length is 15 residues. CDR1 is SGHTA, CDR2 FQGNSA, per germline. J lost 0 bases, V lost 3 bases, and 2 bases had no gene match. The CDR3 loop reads CASSFKGASNQPQHF. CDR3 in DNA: TGTGCCAGCAGCTTTAAGGGGGCTAGCAATCAGCCCCAGCATTTT.